This is a list of T cell receptor beta chains from one sample in a study of blood T cell repertoires in COVID-19. Clones were read by immunoSEQ multiplex PCR, and TCRdb kept only the in-frame ones, dropping some. Of approximately 270,000 clones listed, approximately 83% are singletons. The sample comprised PBMCs or T cells enriched from blood (not recorded which). The receptors shown here come from a woman between 45 and 60 years old who had recovered from COVID-19. CDR3s include the opening cysteine and the closing phenylalanine or tryptophan. D genes are given only for firm matches. A clone size is listed for some rows: how often the clone was seen (once, few, many), or a class if it is expanded.

clone size: NA; V gene: TRBV11-3; J gene: TRBJ2-5; D gene: NA; CDR3 protein: CASSSGAQETQYF; CDR3 DNA: TGTGCCAGCAGCTCAGGCGCCCAAGAGACCCAGTACTTC
clone size: once; V gene: TRBV27; J gene: TRBJ2-3; D gene: TRBD1; CDR3 protein: CASSPRTGGERDTQYF; CDR3 DNA: TGTGCCAGCAGTCCCCGGACAGGGGGCGAGAGAGATACGCAGTATTTT
clone size: NA; V gene: TRBV10-2; J gene: TRBJ2-1; D gene: TRBD2; CDR3 protein: CASSESTSGRAEDEQFF; CDR3 DNA: TGCGCCAGCAGTGAGTCAACTAGCGGGAGGGCCGAGGATGAGCAGTTCTTC
clone size: NA; V gene: TRBV2; J gene: TRBJ1-2; D gene: NA; CDR3 protein: CASSTGFRGSGYTF; CDR3 DNA: TGTGCCAGCAGTACAGGATTTAGGGGGAGTGGCTACACCTTC
clone size: NA; V gene: TRBV28; J gene: TRBJ1-2; D gene: TRBD1; CDR3 protein: CASSYRGQGYGYTF; CDR3 DNA: TGTGCCAGCAGTTACAGGGGGCAGGGCTATGGCTACACCTTC
clone size: NA; V gene: TRBV27; J gene: TRBJ1-2; D gene: NA; CDR3 protein: CASSLTRGEGYTF; CDR3 DNA: TGTGCCAGCAGTCTTACAAGGGGTGAGGGCTACACCTTC
clone size: NA; V gene: TRBV15; J gene: TRBJ2-7; D gene: TRBD2; CDR3 protein: CATSRKSGVLYEQYF; CDR3 DNA: TGTGCCACCAGCAGAAAAAGCGGGGTTCTCTACGAGCAGTACTTC
clone size: NA; V gene: TRBV30; J gene: TRBJ1-1; D gene: NA; CDR3 protein: CAWSGTGLTEAFF; CDR3 DNA: TGTGCCTGGAGTGGTACAGGGCTAACTGAAGCTTTCTTT
clone size: once; V gene: TRBV5-4; J gene: TRBJ2-7; D gene: TRBD2; CDR3 protein: CASSSGAGVGYEQYF; CDR3 DNA: TGTGCCAGCAGCTCCGGGGCGGGAGTAGGCTACGAGCAGTACTTC
clone size: NA; V gene: TRBV5-1; J gene: TRBJ2-3; D gene: NA; CDR3 protein: CASSPLLTSTDTQYF; CDR3 DNA: TGCGCCAGCAGCCCATTACTAACTAGCACAGATACGCAGTATTTT
clone size: NA; V gene: TRBV19; J gene: TRBJ1-2; D gene: NA; CDR3 protein: CASSIPEKNYGYTF; CDR3 DNA: TGTGCCAGTAGTATTCCTGAGAAGAACTATGGCTACACCTTC
clone size: NA; V gene: TRBV2; J gene: TRBJ2-7; D gene: NA; CDR3 protein: CASNTNYEQYF; CDR3 DNA: TGTGCCAGCAATACTAACTACGAGCAGTACTTC
clone size: NA; V gene: TRBV9; J gene: TRBJ2-1; D gene: TRBD2; CDR3 protein: CASSVSSGSVYNEQFF; CDR3 DNA: TGTGCCAGCAGCGTATCTAGCGGGAGTGTCTACAATGAGCAGTTCTTC
clone size: NA; V gene: TRBV5-1; J gene: TRBJ1-1; D gene: NA; CDR3 protein: CASSPPSTGVGTEAFF; CDR3 DNA: TGCGCCAGCAGCCCTCCCTCGACAGGTGTGGGCACTGAAGCTTTCTTT
clone size: NA; V gene: TRBV7-2; J gene: TRBJ2-5; D gene: TRBD2; CDR3 protein: CASSFWTSGSRSETQYF; CDR3 DNA: TGTGCCAGCAGCTTCTGGACTAGCGGGAGTCGATCAGAGACCCAGTACTTC
clone size: NA; V gene: TRBV5-1; J gene: TRBJ2-2; D gene: NA; CDR3 protein: CASRQGGIGTGELFF; CDR3 DNA: TGCGCCAGCCGGCAGGGGGGTATTGGTACCGGGGAGCTGTTTTTT
clone size: NA; V gene: TRBV27; J gene: TRBJ1-3; D gene: NA; CDR3 protein: CASKEYLSGNTIYF; CDR3 DNA: TGTGCCAGCAAAGAGTACCTCTCTGGAAACACCATATATTTT
clone size: NA; V gene: TRBV11-1; J gene: TRBJ2-5; D gene: TRBD1; CDR3 protein: CASGTGTVGETQYF; CDR3 DNA: TGTGCCAGCGGTACAGGGACAGTGGGGGAGACCCAGTACTTC
clone size: once; V gene: TRBV9; J gene: TRBJ2-1; D gene: TRBD2; CDR3 protein: CASSVGSGRADEQFF; CDR3 DNA: TGTGCCAGCAGCGTAGGTAGCGGGAGGGCCGATGAGCAGTTCTTC
clone size: few; V gene: TRBV28; J gene: TRBJ2-4; D gene: TRBD1; CDR3 protein: CASSGGQGRKNIQYF; CDR3 DNA: TGTGCCAGCAGTGGGGGACAGGGTCGTAAAAACATTCAGTACTTC
clone size: NA; V gene: TRBV9; J gene: TRBJ1-2; D gene: NA; CDR3 protein: CASSVDTNYGYTF; CDR3 DNA: TGTGCCAGCAGCGTAGACACTAACTATGGCTACACCTTC
clone size: NA; V gene: TRBV5-4; J gene: TRBJ1-1; D gene: TRBD1; CDR3 protein: CASSATGEAFF; CDR3 DNA: TGTGCCAGCAGCGCGACAGGGGAAGCTTTCTTT
clone size: NA; V gene: TRBV18; J gene: TRBJ1-5; D gene: TRBD1; CDR3 protein: CASSRGDRGVSNQPQHF; CDR3 DNA: TGTGCCAGCTCACGAGGGGACAGGGGGGTAAGCAATCAGCCCCAGCATTTT
clone size: NA; V gene: TRBV28; J gene: TRBJ1-2; D gene: NA; CDR3 protein: CASSLDTYYGYTF; CDR3 DNA: TGTGCCAGCAGTTTAGACACGTACTATGGCTACACCTTC
clone size: NA; V gene: TRBV7-9; J gene: TRBJ1-5; D gene: NA; CDR3 protein: CASSGRGSNQPQHF; CDR3 DNA: TGTGCCAGCAGTGGCCGGGGGAGCAATCAGCCCCAGCATTTT
clone size: NA; V gene: TRBV5-6; J gene: TRBJ2-3; D gene: TRBD1; CDR3 protein: CASSLVTGTGGITDTQYF; CDR3 DNA: TGTGCCAGCAGCTTGGTCACCGGGACAGGGGGTATCACAGATACGCAGTATTTT
clone size: NA; V gene: TRBV7-2; J gene: TRBJ1-6; D gene: NA; CDR3 protein: CASSDGVEISPLHF; CDR3 DNA: TGTGCCAGCAGCGACGGGGTCGAAATTTCACCCCTCCACTTT
clone size: NA; V gene: TRBV11-3; J gene: TRBJ2-2; D gene: TRBD1; CDR3 protein: CASSFSQGRTGELFF; CDR3 DNA: TGTGCCAGCAGCTTTTCACAGGGGAGAACCGGGGAGCTGTTTTTT
clone size: few; V gene: TRBV5-5; J gene: TRBJ2-5; D gene: TRBD2; CDR3 protein: CASTPPSGILETQYF; CDR3 DNA: TGTGCCAGCACCCCGCCTAGCGGGATTTTAGAGACCCAGTACTTC
clone size: NA; V gene: TRBV3-1/TRBV3-2; J gene: TRBJ2-5; D gene: NA; CDR3 protein: CASSQNPTGDGETQYF; CDR3 DNA: TGTGCCAGCAGCCAAAATCCTACGGGAGATGGAGAGACCCAGTACTTC
clone size: few; V gene: TRBV5-1; J gene: TRBJ1-6; D gene: TRBD1; CDR3 protein: CASSLSGTGLDSPLHF; CDR3 DNA: TGCGCCAGCAGCTTATCCGGGACAGGGCTAGATTCACCCCTCCACTTT
clone size: NA; V gene: TRBV5-4; J gene: TRBJ2-2; D gene: TRBD1; CDR3 protein: CASSLGDSHTGELFF; CDR3 DNA: TGTGCCAGCAGCTTGGGGGACAGTCACACCGGGGAGCTGTTTTTT
clone size: NA; V gene: TRBV7-6; J gene: TRBJ2-1; D gene: NA; CDR3 protein: CASSGGYNEQFF; CDR3 DNA: TGTGCCTCCTCAGGTGGATACAATGAGCAGTTCTTC
clone size: NA; V gene: TRBV7-3; J gene: TRBJ2-1; D gene: TRBD1; CDR3 protein: CASSTGGAEQFF; CDR3 DNA: TGTGCCAGCAGCACAGGGGGCGCCGAGCAGTTCTTC
clone size: few; V gene: TRBV28; J gene: TRBJ1-5; D gene: TRBD1; CDR3 protein: CASSLHRGRQPQHF; CDR3 DNA: TGTGCCAGCAGTTTACACAGGGGGCGGCAGCCCCAGCATTTT
clone size: NA; V gene: TRBV27; J gene: TRBJ2-7; D gene: NA; CDR3 protein: CASSFDRSYEQYF; CDR3 DNA: TGTGCCAGCAGTTTTGACAGGTCCTACGAGCAGTACTTC
clone size: NA; V gene: TRBV2; J gene: TRBJ1-4; D gene: TRBD1; CDR3 protein: CASRLQGRNEKLFF; CDR3 DNA: TGTGCCAGCAGGCTACAGGGGAGAAATGAAAAACTGTTTTTT
clone size: NA; V gene: TRBV19; J gene: TRBJ1-2; D gene: TRBD1; CDR3 protein: CASRRPGQGYGYTF; CDR3 DNA: TGTGCCAGTAGGAGGCCTGGACAGGGCTATGGCTACACCTTC
clone size: NA; V gene: TRBV27; J gene: TRBJ2-2; D gene: NA; CDR3 protein: CASSLSWASTGELFF; CDR3 DNA: TGTGCCAGCAGCCTATCCTGGGCGTCCACCGGGGAGCTGTTTTTT
clone size: NA; V gene: TRBV3-1/TRBV3-2; J gene: TRBJ1-5; D gene: TRBD1; CDR3 protein: CASSQDGQGEVNQPQHF; CDR3 DNA: TGTGCCAGCAGCCAGGACGGACAGGGGGAGGTAAATCAGCCCCAGCATTTT
clone size: NA; V gene: TRBV19; J gene: TRBJ2-1; D gene: NA; CDR3 protein: CASTDTYNEQFF; CDR3 DNA: TGTGCCAGTACCGACACGTACAATGAGCAGTTCTTC